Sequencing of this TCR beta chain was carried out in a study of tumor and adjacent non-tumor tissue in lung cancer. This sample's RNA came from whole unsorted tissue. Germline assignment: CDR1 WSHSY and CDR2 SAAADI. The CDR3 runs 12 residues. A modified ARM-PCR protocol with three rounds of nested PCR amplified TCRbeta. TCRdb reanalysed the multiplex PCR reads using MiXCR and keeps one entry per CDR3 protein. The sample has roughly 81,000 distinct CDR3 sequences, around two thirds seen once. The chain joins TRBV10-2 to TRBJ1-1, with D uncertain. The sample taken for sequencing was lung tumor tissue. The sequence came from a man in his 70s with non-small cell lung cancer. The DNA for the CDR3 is TGCGGCAGAGCCGGGCAGAGGACTGAAGCTTTCTTT. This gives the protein CGRAGQRTEAFF.